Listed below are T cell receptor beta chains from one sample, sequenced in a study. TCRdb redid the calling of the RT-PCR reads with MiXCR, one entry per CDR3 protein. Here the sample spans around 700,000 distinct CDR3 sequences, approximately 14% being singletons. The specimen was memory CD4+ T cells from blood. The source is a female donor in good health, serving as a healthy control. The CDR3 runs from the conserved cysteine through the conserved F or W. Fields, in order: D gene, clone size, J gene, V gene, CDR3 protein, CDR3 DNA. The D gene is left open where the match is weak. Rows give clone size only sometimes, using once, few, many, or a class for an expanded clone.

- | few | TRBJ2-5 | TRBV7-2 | CASSFTGPQETQYF | TGTGCCAGCAGCTTTACAGGGCCACAAGAGACCCAGTACTTC
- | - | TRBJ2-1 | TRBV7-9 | CASSFWGATGREQFF | TGTGCCAGCAGCTTCTGGGGGGCAACCGGGAGAGAGCAGTTCTTC
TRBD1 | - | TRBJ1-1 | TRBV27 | CASRGQGVSTEAFF | TGTGCCAGCAGAGGACAGGGCGTAAGCACTGAAGCTTTCTTT
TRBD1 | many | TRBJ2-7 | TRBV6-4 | CANSTGRDEQYF | TGTGCCAACTCGACAGGGCGGGACGAGCAGTACTTC
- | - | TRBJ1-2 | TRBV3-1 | CASSETPGYGYTF | TGTGCCAGCAGCGAGACACCGGGCTATGGCTACACCTTC
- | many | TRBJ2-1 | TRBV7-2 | CASRWASRNEQFF | TGTGCCAGCAGGTGGGCTAGCCGCAATGAGCAGTTCTTC
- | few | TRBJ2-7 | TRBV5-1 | CASSQTSMYEQYF | TGCGCCAGCAGCCAAACTTCGATGTACGAGCAGTACTTC
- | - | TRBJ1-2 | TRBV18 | CASSPTVSNYGYTF | TGTGCCAGCTCACCAACAGTTTCTAACTATGGCTACACCTTC
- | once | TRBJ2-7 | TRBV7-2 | CASSLVWSGTYEQYF | TGTGCCAGCAGCTTAGTTTGGTCAGGAACTTACGAGCAGTACTTC
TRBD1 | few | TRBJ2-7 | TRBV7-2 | CASSFRTGAEQYF | TGTGCCAGCAGCTTTAGGACAGGGGCCGAGCAGTACTTC
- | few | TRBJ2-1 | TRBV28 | CASNLGNEQFF | TGTGCCAGCAACCTTGGGAATGAGCAGTTCTTC
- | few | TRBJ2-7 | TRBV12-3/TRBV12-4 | CASSPETLSYEQYF | TGTGCCAGCAGCCCTGAGACACTCTCCTACGAGCAGTACTTC
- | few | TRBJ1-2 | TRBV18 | CASSPAGDAYGYTF | TGTGCCAGCTCACCGGCAGGGGATGCCTATGGCTACACCTTC
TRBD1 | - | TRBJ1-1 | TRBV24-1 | CATRNPIGQGGNEAFF | TGTGCCACCAGGAACCCGATCGGACAGGGAGGGAATGAAGCTTTCTTT
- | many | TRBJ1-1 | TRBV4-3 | CASSQDLGVETEAFF | TGCGCCAGCAGCCAAGATTTAGGGGTCGAGACTGAAGCTTTCTTT
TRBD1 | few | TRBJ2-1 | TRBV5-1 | CASSPWEGQGADEQFF | TGCGCCAGCAGCCCATGGGAGGGACAGGGGGCTGATGAGCAGTTCTTC
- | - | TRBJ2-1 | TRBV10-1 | CASTGSMNNEQFF | TGCGCCAGCACGGGGAGCATGAACAATGAGCAGTTCTTC
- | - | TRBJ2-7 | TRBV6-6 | CASSTFRGGSYEQYF | TGTGCCAGCAGTACCTTCAGGGGCGGATCCTACGAGCAGTACTTC
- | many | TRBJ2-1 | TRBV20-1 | CSARGKIRSGPPSSYNEQFF | TGCAGTGCTAGAGGAAAAATACGATCCGGGCCCCCAAGCTCCTACAATGAGCAGTTCTTC
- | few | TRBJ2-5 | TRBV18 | CASSPSKQGPQETQYF | TGTGCCAGCTCGCCTTCCAAACAGGGCCCCCAAGAGACCCAGTACTTC
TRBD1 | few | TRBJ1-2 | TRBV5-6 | CASSPRDRNYGYTF | TGTGCCAGCAGCCCCCGGGACAGGAACTATGGCTACACCTTC
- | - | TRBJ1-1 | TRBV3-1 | CASSQDSTLLKAEAFF | TGTGCCAGCAGCCAAGATAGCACCTTACTGAAGGCTGAAGCTTTCTTT
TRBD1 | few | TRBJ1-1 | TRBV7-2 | CASSQALAQGAFGAFF | TGTGCCAGCAGCCAAGCGCTGGCGCAGGGGGCGTTTGGAGCTTTCTTT
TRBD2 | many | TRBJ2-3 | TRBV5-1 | CASSWSTSGRTDTQYF | TGCGCCAGCAGCTGGTCGACTAGCGGGAGGACAGATACGCAGTATTTT
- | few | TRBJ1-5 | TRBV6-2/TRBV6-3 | CASSYRGAWQPQHF | TGTGCCAGCAGTTACAGGGGCGCGTGGCAGCCCCAGCATTTT
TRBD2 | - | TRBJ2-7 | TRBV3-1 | CASSQDVRPSGKSYEQYF | TGTGCCAGCAGCCAAGATGTTCGGCCTAGCGGGAAGTCCTACGAGCAGTACTTC
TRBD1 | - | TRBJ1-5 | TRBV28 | CASRIGQGYRPQHF | TGTGCCAGCCGGATTGGACAGGGTTACCGGCCCCAGCATTTT
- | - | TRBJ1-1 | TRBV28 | CASTPFPGGGTEAFF | TGTGCCAGCACCCCCTTTCCAGGCGGGGGCACTGAAGCTTTCTTT
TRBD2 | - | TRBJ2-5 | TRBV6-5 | CASSYSTPAGGRGETQYF | TGTGCCAGCAGTTATTCCACCCCAGCGGGAGGGAGGGGAGAGACCCAGTACTTC
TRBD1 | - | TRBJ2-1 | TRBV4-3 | CASSQQPGTGGSEQFF | TGCGCCAGCAGCCAACAACCCGGGACAGGGGGCAGTGAGCAGTTCTTC
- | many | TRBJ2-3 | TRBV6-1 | CASSGVGQITDTQYF | TGTGCCAGCAGTGGGGTCGGACAGATCACAGATACGCAGTATTTT
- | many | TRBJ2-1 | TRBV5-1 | CASSPGLPQSNEQFF | TGCGCCAGCAGCCCGGGGCTTCCCCAATCCAATGAGCAGTTCTTC
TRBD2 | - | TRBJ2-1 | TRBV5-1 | CASSLTLAGEGYEQFF | TGCGCCAGCAGCTTGACCCTAGCGGGAGAGGGGTATGAGCAGTTCTTC
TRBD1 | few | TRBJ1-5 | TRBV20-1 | CSAAGQISNQPQHF | TGCAGTGCTGCGGGACAGATTAGCAATCAGCCCCAGCATTTT